Many counts were recorded for the clone carrying this T cell receptor beta chain. Unique molecular identifiers were built into the TCRbeta library. MiXCR, applied by TCRdb to the PCR reads, yields one record per CDR3 protein. Of about 580,000 distinct CDR3 sequences in the sample, 20% to 25% were seen once. This sample was included in a study of T-cell reconstitution after alpha-beta-depleted transplantation in children. Germline values: CDR1 MNHNS, CDR2 SASEGT. The CDR3 totals 14 residues. Trimming cost V 5 bases and J 5 bases, with 12 bases left between them. This receptor was taken from a boy in the first two years of life who had a stem cell transplant for acute myeloid leukemia, so the T cells may come from the graft donor. This chain connects TRBV6-1 to TRBJ2-2; tentatively, D is TRBD2 (7 bases). The sample here was PBMCs, mostly from graft donor cells, taken 360 days after TCRalphabeta/CD19-depleted stem cell transplant. DNA for the CDR3: TGTGCCAGCAGTCGGGGGGCCAGGACCGGGGAGCTGTTTTTT. Encoded protein: CASSRGARTGELFF.